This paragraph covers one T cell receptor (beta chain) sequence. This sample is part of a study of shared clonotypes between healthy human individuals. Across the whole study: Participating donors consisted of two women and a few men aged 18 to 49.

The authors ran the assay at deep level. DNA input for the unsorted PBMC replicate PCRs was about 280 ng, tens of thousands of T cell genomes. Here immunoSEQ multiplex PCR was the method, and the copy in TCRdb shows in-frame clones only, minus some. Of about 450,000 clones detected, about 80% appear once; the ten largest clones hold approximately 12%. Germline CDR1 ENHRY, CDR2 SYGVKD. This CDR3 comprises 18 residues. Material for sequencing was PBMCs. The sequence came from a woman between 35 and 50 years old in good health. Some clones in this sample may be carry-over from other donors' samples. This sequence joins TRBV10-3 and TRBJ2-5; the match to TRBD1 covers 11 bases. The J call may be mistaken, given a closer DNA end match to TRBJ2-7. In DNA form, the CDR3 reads TGTGCCATCAGTGCTAGGACAGGGGGCCGAGGTCTCTCCTACGAGCAGTACTTC. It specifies CAISARTGGRGLSYEQYF.